This T cell receptor beta chain stems from a study of T cells after yellow fever vaccination. Study-wide results and caveats: It was a weaker secondary response, yet one that peaked faster, at day 5 versus 15. Most clones from primary vaccination were detected again post-booster (around 96% CD4, 88% CD8).

This clonotype appeared a few times. What it recognizes is unknown. As TCR cDNA was made by 5'RACE template switching, a universal primer site and UMIs were added. TCRdb passed the 5' RACE reads through MiXCR, listing each CDR3 protein once. Of about 220,000 distinct CDR3 sequences in the sample, 3.2% were seen once. From germline, CDR1 is DFQATT and CDR2 SNEGSKA (reference sequence). The CDR3 loop spans 11 amino acids. V was cut by 3 bases and J by 10 bases, with 12 bases left in between. The V and J genes are TRBV20-1 and TRBJ1-1; no definite D call. This material consisted of CD4+ T cells sorted from PBMCs, taken 10 days after the yellow fever booster vaccination. This clonotype was obtained from a young man who received the YFV17D yellow fever vaccine. The CDR3 nucleotides are TGCAGTGCTAGTTCAAGAGGGATAGCTTTCTTT. Its protein is CSASSRGIAFF.